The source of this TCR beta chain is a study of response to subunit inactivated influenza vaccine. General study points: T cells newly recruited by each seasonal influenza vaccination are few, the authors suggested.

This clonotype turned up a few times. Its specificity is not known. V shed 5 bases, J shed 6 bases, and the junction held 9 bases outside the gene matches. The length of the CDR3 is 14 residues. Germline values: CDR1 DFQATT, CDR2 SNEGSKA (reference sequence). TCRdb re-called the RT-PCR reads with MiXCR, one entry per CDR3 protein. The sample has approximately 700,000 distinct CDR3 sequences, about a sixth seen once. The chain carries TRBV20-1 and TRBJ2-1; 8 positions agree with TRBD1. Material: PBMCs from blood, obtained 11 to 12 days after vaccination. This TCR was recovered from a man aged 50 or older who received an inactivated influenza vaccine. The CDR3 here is CSALRDRFFNEQFF. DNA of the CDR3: TGCAGTGCTCTCCGGGACAGGTTCTTCAATGAGCAGTTCTTC.